This T cell receptor (beta chain) was identified during a study of shared clonotypes between healthy human individuals (dated by TCRdb to 2019 to 2021). At the level of the whole study: A couple of women and three men aged 18 to 49 years were included in the cohort. Each donor's leukapheresis produced roughly between roughly 0.9 and 9 billion PBMCs. To estimate repertoire size and how much clonotype sharing occurs between individuals, the study deeply sequenced the blood TCR repertoires of roughly 5 healthy adults. To increase sequencing depth and limit assay-specific biases, different laboratories used diverse techniques to prepare libraries and sequence TCR repertoires.

Beyond this particular receptor, the publication reports: Sampling was restricted to blood, and TCR repertoires in tissue are likely to differ from TCR repertoires in blood. Pairwise subsampling indicated that sequencing depth was expected to affect the degree of clonotype sharing among donors. Because the study included a small number of donors, the genetic and exposure-history diversity represented was limited.

Concerning this clone: Its recognized antigen is unknown. No much larger clonotype is one base removed from it; base qualities were not supplied.

The donors were healthy, HIV-negative adults who had no recently reported acute infections or vaccinations. Only Caucasian adults living in Nashville, Tennessee, USA were represented among the donors. For unsorted samples, roughly 90 million PBMCs were counted, and genomic DNA was extracted using the QIAamp DNA Blood Mini kit. After blood collection by leukapheresis, PBMCs were isolated using Ficoll-Histopaque density gradient centrifugation and then cryopreserved in the vapor phase of liquid nitrogen. CDR1 SGHNT and CDR2 YYREEE are derived from the germline V gene (reference sequence). At the junction V is shortened by 4 bases and J by 3 bases; bases outside the gene matches: 6. The CDR3 contains 15 residues, cysteine and phenylalanine counted. Only the CDR3 DNA stays, 45 bases, in frame from base 1. Using the deep immunoSEQ assay, multiplex PCR amplified TCR CDR3 regions from genomic DNA. Extracted genomic DNA from each cell subset was spread evenly across all wells of several immunoSEQ 96-well plates, with each plate serving as a replicate. For unsorted PBMC, each replicate PCR was loaded with roughly 330 ng genomic DNA, equivalent to roughly 31,000 T cell genomes. Ten immunoSEQ deep assay plates were used to sequence the unsorted PBMC genomic DNA. Purified libraries were measured with a Qubit 3.0 fluorometer, size-checked on a Bioanalyzer 2100, and measured again with the KAPA Library Quantification kit. Each immunoSEQ 96-well plate was sequenced on its own single-read 150-cycle Illumina NextSeq 550 flow cell. Per the source publication's procedure: Because the immunoSEQ output held only junctional sequences and lacked quality scores, the filtering could not match the filtering applied to full-length reads. To assign V/J genes and CDR3, sequences were annotated against IMGT germline references using PyIR, a Python wrapper for IgBLAST v1.9. Reads were removed for weak V/J assignments (E-value above 1e-6), missing CDR3, stop codons, out-of-frame junctions, or ambiguous translated residues. V3J clonotypes were defined by identical inferred V gene, J gene, and CDR3 amino acid sequence. Percentage overlap between repertoires was calculated by dividing the number of shared unique clonotypes by the size of the smaller repertoire. Richness of each repertoire was evaluated using RTK rarefaction, the Chao1 estimator, and Recon v2.1 estimates of unobserved clonotypes. The immuneACCESS repertoire file appears here via TCRdb, limited to in-frame rearrangements. These files lack a portion of the clones; in checked studies, under half of the deficit traces to unresolved V genes, and the cause of the others is not known. V and J calls and clone size are given by that table; D and trimming were obtained from the DNA. The sample data list around 500,000 clones, and 70% to 80% of these were observed just once. The ten largest clones add up to approximately 12% of the sample.

This chain is built from TRBV5-4 and TRBJ2-7, and TRBD2 aligns with 11 junction nucleotides. Sequences were obtained from PBMCs. The sequence was collected from a woman aged 40-49 years in good health. Some clones in this sample may be carry-over from other donors' samples. The CDR3 in this case is CASSRGTSGNYEQYF. The DNA reads TGTGCCAGCAGCCGAGGGACTAGCGGAAACTACGAGCAGTACTTC.